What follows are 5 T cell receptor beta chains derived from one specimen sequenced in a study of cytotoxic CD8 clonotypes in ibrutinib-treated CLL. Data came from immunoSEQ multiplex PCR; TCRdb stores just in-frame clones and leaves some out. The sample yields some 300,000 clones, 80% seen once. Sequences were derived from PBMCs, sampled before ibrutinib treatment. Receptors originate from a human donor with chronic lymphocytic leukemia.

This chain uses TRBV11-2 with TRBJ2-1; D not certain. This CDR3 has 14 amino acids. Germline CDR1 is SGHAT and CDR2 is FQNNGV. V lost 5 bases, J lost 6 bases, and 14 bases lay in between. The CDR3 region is CASSPARTVNEQFF. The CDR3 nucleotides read TGTGCCAGCAGCCCAGCGCGTACAGTCAATGAGCAGTTCTTC.

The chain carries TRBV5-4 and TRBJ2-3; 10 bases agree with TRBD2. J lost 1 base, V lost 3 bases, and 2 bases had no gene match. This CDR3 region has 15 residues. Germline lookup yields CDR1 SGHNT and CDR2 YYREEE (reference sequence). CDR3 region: CASSWTSGGTDTQYF. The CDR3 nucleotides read TGTGCCAGCAGCTGGACTAGCGGAGGCACAGATACGCAGTATTTT.

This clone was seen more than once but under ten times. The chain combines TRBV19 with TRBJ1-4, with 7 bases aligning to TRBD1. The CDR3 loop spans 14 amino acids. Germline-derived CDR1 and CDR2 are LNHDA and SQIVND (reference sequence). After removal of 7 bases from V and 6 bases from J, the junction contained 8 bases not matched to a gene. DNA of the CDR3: TGTGCCAGTATGGTAAATGGACAGGATGAAAAACTGTTTTTT. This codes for CASMVNGQDEKLFF.

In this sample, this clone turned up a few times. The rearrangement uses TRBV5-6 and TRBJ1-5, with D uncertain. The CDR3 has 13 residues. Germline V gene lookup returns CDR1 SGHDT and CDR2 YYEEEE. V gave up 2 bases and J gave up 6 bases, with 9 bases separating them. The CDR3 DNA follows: TGTGCCAGCAGCTTAGGAAGAATTCAGCCCCAGCATTTT. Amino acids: CASSLGRIQPQHF.

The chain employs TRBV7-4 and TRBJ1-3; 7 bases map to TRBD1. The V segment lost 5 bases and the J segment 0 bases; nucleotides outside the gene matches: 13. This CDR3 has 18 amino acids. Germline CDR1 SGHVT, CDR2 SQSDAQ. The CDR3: CASSRHLQGRSSGNTIYF. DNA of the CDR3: TGTGCCAGCAGCCGTCATTTACAGGGGAGGAGCTCTGGAAACACCATATATTTT.